This TCR beta chain was captured by sequencing in a study of blood T cell repertoires in acute mononucleosis (TCRdb year 2020). About the investigation overall: Convalescent samples were collected 5 to 8 months after the acute presentation, representing the memory response. The mean blood EBV load was approximately 3.8 log10 genome copies per million B cells in acute infection and 2 to 3 at convalescence.

Details on this clone: No base quality values were provided; no much bigger clone lies one nucleotide off.

Points the paper makes about the study in general: In TCR repertoire selection for BRLF1 (YVL-BR), TCRalpha CDR3 motifs took on a dominant role, whereas TCRbeta played only a minimal one. Although only about 10% of unique acute clonotypes carried over into convalescence, these persisting clonotypes made up most of the response, and the remainder were seemingly replaced by new, diverse de novo clonotypes. Because only a fraction of each donor's blood was analyzed, sampling error might partly explain the low overlap between acute and convalescent clonotypes. With only a few donors in the cohort, group averages were based on very few individuals.

V lost 5 bases and J lost 2 bases, and the count of bases not matched to a germline gene is 7. As encoded in the germline V gene, CDR1 is MNHEY while CDR2 is SVGAGI. The CDR3 spans 15 residues, from the cysteine through the phenylalanine. Of all the DNA, just the CDR3 is kept, 45 bases in frame from base 1. The time point label, read with the paper, signifies: convalescence about 6 months (5-8 months) after acute presentation (visit 7). The study tracked CD8 T cell responses to two immunodominant EBV epitopes, BRLF1 109 (YVL-BR) and BMLF1 280 (GLC-BM), over primary infection. Primary EBV infection was taken to be indicated by a positive serum heterophile antibody test and EBV viral capsid antigen-specific IgM. As a first step, magnetic positive selection (MACS) was used to enrich total CD8 T cells from the PBMCs. Live CD3+ CD8+ tetramer+ cells were sorted on a FACSAria III to over 90% purity. Cells were sorted with a PE-conjugated tetramer loaded with the BRLF1 109-117 peptide. After tetramer sorting, TCR repertoires of EBV epitope-specific CD8 T cells were deep-sequenced directly ex vivo at acute infection and at convalescence. Donors were a few people aged roughly 18 to 29 with clinical acute infectious mononucleosis and laboratory evidence of primary EBV infection. Heparinized peripheral blood was collected when donors presented clinically with mononucleosis symptoms and again about 6 months afterward. Ficoll-Paque density gradient centrifugation was used to isolate PBMCs.

For TCR profiling, total RNA from no fewer than 10,000 sorted tetramer+ CD8 T cells was reverse transcribed into cDNA. CDR3 regions were amplified by PCR with primers annealing to V and J regions, adding unique molecular identifiers to track templates. TCRalpha and TCRbeta chains were profiled using the immunoSEQ platform, including its sequencing and error-correction standards. In the authors' own workflow: Clonal copy numbers were corrected for sequencing and PCR errors, and IMGT conventions were followed to define CDR3s. Analysis was restricted to productive rearrangements and was performed with immunoSEQ Analyzer versions 2.0 and 3.0, and gene-pairing frequencies were further processed in Microsoft Excel. Circos plots were used to visualize V-J pairings, and MEME together with a custom motifSearch program was used to find CDR3 motifs. The OLGA algorithm was used to calculate the probability of generation of TCR sequences. Clonotypes seen at both visits were designated persistent, clonotypes seen only acutely were designated nonpersistent, and clonotypes seen only at convalescence were designated de novo. A public TCR was defined as an amino acid clonotype used by more than one donor. The immuneACCESS repertoire file appears here via TCRdb, limited to in-frame rearrangements. These files lack a portion of the clones; in checked studies, under half of the deficit traces to unresolved V genes, and the cause of the others is not known. V, J and clone size are taken as reported in that table, and D and trimming were inferred from the DNA itself. The sample contains over a thousand clones, around 27% of them found a single time. The leading ten clones occupy 34% of the sample.

Recombination linked TRBV6-5 to TRBJ2-7; 9 middle bases align to TRBD2. The receptor's source is a woman aged 18-29 years with infectious mononucleosis caused by EBV. The source was EBV YVL epitope tetramer+ CD8+ T cells sorted from PBMCs, collected during convalescence from infectious mononucleosis. The cell subset or site label here, explained by the study, means: CD8 T cells binding a tetramer with EBV BRLF1 109-117 peptide (YVL-BR). The CDR3 corresponds to CASSAYSGSAYEQYF. DNA sequence: TGTGCCAGCAGTGCTTATAGCGGGAGCGCCTACGAGCAGTACTTC.